Listed below are T cell receptor beta chains from one sample, sequenced in a study of T cell responses to AZD1222 COVID-19 vaccine. Sequencing was performed with immunoSEQ multiplex PCR; in TCRdb, only in-frame clones are kept and a portion is missing. This table has some 98,000 clones, 70% to 90% appearing once. The sequences come from peripheral blood, collected on day 0 of AZD1222 vaccination. The source of these receptors is an adult in good health. Each CDR3 is given with its conserved first and last residue.

>TRBV10-1|14|TRBJ1-1
CASSESGANTEAFF
>TRBV7-3|16|TRBJ1-1
CASSLGGRGLVTEAFF
>TRBV6-5|15|TRBJ1-2
CASSNKREGDGGYTF
>TRBV3-1/TRBV3-2|16|TRBJ2-3
CASSHPPGPGTDTQYF
>TRBV6-5|10|TRBJ1-2
CASSPGGYTF
>TRBV12-3/TRBV12-4|13|TRBJ1-1
CASSRQGNTEAFF
>TRBV7-2|15|TRBJ2-5
CASSPAGSSAETQYF
>TRBV30|12|TRBJ2-5
CAWSVGGETQYF
>TRBV6-5|15|TRBJ1-3
CASSYSRRFGNTIYF
>TRBV6-5|14|TRBJ2-6
CATRGEVGANVLTF
>TRBV28|13|TRBJ1-2
CASTRTGGYGYTF
>TRBV10-3|14|TRBJ1-4
CAISKTGGDEKLFF
>TRBV2|15|TRBJ1-6
CASSGDRVYNSPLHF
>TRBV6-5|15|TRBJ1-1
CASSRERQGLTEAFF
>TRBV29-1|14|TRBJ1-1
CSVDITGMNTEAFF
>TRBV7-3|16|TRBJ2-2
CASSPGTAASPGELFF
>TRBV5-4|14|TRBJ2-7
CASSSGGDRYEQYF
>TRBV5-8|11|TRBJ1-2
CASSSWVRVGF
>TRBV20-1|11|TRBJ1-2
CSAVDSFGYTF
>TRBV6-6|14|TRBJ2-7
CASSLILAQGEQYF
>TRBV7-9|16|TRBJ1-1
CASSLRQGQGNTEAFF
>TRBV5-1|16|TRBJ2-2
CASSLELAGNTGELFF
>TRBV3-1/TRBV3-2|16|TRBJ1-2
CASSRMGREANYGYTF
>TRBV5-6|17|TRBJ1-2
CASTKTGGPATNYGYTF
>TRBV13|18|TRBJ1-1
CASSTFGGQGMMNTEAFF
>TRBV6-5|14|TRBJ2-2
CASLGLAVTGELFF
>TRBV12-3/TRBV12-4|12|TRBJ1-1
CASSEKNTEAFF
>TRBV4-1|17|TRBJ2-7
CASSQDRSREYSYEQYF
>TRBV2|14|TRBJ2-5
CASSDRTGVETQYF
>TRBV11-2|13|TRBJ1-6
CASSPGQNSPLHF
>TRBV10-3|16|TRBJ2-2
CAISESPGRGTGELFF
>TRBV7-2|14|TRBJ2-3
CASSFSRDTDTQYF
>TRBV10-2|12|TRBJ1-6
CASSVDSRSLHF
>TRBV11-2|16|TRBJ1-1
CASSLEWGRTETEAFF
>TRBV6-5|15|TRBJ1-5
CASRKNGGASQPQHF